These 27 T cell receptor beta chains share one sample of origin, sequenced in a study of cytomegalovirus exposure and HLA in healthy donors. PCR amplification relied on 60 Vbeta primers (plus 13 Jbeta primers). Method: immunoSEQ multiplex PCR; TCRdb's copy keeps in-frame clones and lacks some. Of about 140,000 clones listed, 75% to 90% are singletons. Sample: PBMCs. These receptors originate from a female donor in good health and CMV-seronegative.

The CDR3 region is CASSPPSQGSYNEQFF. The CDR3 DNA sequence: TGTGCCAGCTCCCCTCCGAGTCAGGGGTCCTACAATGAGCAGTTCTTC. The chain carries TRBV18 and TRBJ2-1, with D possibly being TRBD1 (6 bases). Germline CDR1 and CDR2: KGHSH and LQKENI. The CDR3 consists of 16 residues. V lost 6 bases to trimming and J lost 1 base, with 16 bases between them.

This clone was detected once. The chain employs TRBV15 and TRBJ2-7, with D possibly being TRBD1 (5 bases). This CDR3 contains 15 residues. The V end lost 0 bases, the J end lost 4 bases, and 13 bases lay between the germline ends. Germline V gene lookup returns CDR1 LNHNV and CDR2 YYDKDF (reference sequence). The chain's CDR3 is CATSRDSQQGYEQYF. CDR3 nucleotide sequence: TGTGCCACCAGCAGAGACTCTCAGCAGGGATACGAGCAGTACTTC.

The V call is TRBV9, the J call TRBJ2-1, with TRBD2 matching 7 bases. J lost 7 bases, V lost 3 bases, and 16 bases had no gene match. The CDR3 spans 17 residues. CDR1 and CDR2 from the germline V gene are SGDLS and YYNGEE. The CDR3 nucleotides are TGTGCCAGCAGCGAGAGGGCGACTAGCCAACGCCTTAATGAGCAGTTCTTC. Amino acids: CASSERATSQRLNEQFF.

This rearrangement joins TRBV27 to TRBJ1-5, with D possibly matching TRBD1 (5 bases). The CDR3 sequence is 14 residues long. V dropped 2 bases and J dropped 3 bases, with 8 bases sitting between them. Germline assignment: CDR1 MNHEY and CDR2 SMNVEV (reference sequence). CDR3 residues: CASSLGGFNQPQHF. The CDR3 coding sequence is TGTGCCAGCAGTTTAGGGGGGTTCAATCAGCCCCAGCATTTT.

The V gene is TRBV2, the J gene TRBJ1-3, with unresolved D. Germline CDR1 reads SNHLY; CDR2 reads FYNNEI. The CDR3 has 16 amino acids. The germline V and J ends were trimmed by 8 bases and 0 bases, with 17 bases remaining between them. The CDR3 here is CASPVGHSTSGNTIYF. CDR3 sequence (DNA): TGTGCCAGCCCAGTTGGGCATTCGACCTCTGGAAACACCATATATTTT.

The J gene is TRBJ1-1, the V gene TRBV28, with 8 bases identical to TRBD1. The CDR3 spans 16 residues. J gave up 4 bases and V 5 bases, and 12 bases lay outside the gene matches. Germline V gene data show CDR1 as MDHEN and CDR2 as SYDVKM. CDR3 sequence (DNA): TGTGCCAGCAGTATCCCCAGGGGGCTGTTGGGCACTGAAGCTTTCTTT. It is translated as CASSIPRGLLGTEAFF.

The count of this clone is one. The CDR3 bases are TGTGCCACCATGGGGCGAGCGGGAGTCATTGAGCAGTTCTTC. This translates into CATMGRAGVIEQFF. The V and J genes are TRBV15 and TRBJ2-1; TRBD2 aligns across 8 bases. The CDR3 contains 14 residues. V was pared by 7 bases and J by 9 bases, with 11 bases of the junction left unmatched. Germline assignment: CDR1 LNHNV and CDR2 YYDKDF (reference sequence).

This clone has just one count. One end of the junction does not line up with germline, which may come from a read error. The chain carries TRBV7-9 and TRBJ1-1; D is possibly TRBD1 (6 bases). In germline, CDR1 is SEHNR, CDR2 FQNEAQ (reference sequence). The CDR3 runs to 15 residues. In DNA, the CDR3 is TGTACCAGCAGCTTCACGGGACATATGAACACTGAAGCTTTCTTT. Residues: CTSSFTGHMNTEAFF.

The CDR3 bases are TGTGCCAGCAGTGAACTCTCTGGGGCCAACGTCCTGACTTTC. This translates into CASSELSGANVLTF. J is TRBJ2-6 and V is TRBV2; D not resolved. This CDR3 comprises 14 residues. CDR1 SNHLY and CDR2 FYNNEI come from the germline V gene. Between the trimmed V and J ends, which lost 2 bases and 0 bases, there was a span of 2 bases.

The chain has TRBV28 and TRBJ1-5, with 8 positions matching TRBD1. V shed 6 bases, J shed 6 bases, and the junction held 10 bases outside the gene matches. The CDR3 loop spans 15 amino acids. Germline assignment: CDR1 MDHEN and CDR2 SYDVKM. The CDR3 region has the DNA TGTGCCAGCAGGGCCGTAGGACAGGGACCTCAGCCCCAGCATTTT. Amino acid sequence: CASRAVGQGPQPQHF.

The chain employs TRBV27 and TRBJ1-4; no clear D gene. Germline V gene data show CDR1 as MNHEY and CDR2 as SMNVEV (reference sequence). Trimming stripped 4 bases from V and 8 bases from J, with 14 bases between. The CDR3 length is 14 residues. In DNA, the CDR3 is TGTGCCAGCAGTTCAGAACACGGGTGGGAAAAACTGTTTTTT. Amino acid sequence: CASSSEHGWEKLFF.

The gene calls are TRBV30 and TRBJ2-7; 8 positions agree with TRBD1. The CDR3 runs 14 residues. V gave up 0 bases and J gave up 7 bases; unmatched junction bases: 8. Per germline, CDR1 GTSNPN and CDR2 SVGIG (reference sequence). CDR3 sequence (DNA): TGTGCCTGGAGTGTGGACAGGGAGGTGTGGGAGCAGTACTTC. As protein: CAWSVDREVWEQYF.

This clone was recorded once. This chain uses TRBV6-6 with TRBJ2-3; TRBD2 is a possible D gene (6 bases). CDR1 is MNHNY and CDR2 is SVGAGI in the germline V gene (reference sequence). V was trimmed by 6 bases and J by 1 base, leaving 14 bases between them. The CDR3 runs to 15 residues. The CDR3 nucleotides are TGTGCCAGCAGGGGCCCGAGGGAGGGCACAGATACGCAGTATTTT. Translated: CASRGPREGTDTQYF.

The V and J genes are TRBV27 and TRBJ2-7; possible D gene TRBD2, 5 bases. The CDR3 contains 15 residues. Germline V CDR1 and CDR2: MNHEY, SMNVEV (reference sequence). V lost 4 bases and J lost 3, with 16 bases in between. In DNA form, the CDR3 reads TGTGCCAGCAGTTCCGCCGGGGATCTTCTCTACGAGCAGTACTTC. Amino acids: CASSSAGDLLYEQYF.

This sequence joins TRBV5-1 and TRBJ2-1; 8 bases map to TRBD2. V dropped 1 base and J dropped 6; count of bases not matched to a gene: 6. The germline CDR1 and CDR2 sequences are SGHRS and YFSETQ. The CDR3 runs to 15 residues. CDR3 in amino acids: CASSLSSGSINEQFF. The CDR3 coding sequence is TGCGCCAGCAGCTTGTCGAGCGGGAGTATCAATGAGCAGTTCTTC.

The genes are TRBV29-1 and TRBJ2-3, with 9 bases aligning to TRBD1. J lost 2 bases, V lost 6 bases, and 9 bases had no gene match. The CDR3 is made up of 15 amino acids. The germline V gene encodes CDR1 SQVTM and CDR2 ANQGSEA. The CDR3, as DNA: TGCAGCGTCACGGTGGGGACAGGGATCACAGATACGCAGTATTTT. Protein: CSVTVGTGITDTQYF.

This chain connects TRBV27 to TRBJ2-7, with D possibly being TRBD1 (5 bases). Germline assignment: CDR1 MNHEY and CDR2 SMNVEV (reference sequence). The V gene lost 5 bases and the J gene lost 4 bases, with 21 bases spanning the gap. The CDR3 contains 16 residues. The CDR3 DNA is TGTGCCAGCAGTCCAACAGGCGGCAGGGTGGGATACGAGCAGTACTTC. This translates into CASSPTGGRVGYEQYF.

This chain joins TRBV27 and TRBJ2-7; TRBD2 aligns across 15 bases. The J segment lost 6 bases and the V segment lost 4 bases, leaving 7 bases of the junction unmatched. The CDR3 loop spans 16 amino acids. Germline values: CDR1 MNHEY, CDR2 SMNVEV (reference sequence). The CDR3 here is CASSSWTSGGGIEQYF. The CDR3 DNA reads TGTGCCAGCAGTTCTTGGACTAGCGGGGGGGGAATCGAGCAGTACTTC.

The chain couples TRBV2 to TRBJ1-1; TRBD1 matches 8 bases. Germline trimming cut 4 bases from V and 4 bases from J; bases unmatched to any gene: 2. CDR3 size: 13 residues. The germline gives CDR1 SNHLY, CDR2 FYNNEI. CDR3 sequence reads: CASSATGVTEAFF. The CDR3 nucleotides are TGTGCCAGCAGTGCGACAGGGGTCACTGAAGCTTTCTTT. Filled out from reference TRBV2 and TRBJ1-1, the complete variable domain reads EPEVTQTPSHQVTQMGQEVILRCVPISNHLYFYWYRQILGQKVEFLVSFYNNEISEKSEIFDDQFSVERPDGSNFTLKIRSTKLEDSAMYFCASSATGVTEAFFGQGTRLTVV.

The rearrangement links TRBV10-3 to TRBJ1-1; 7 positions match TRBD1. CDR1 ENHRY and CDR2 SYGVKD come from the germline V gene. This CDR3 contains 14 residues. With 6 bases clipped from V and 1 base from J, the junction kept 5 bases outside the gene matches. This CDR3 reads CAIRPQGRNTEAFF. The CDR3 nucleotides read TGTGCCATCAGGCCACAGGGGAGGAACACTGAAGCTTTCTTT.

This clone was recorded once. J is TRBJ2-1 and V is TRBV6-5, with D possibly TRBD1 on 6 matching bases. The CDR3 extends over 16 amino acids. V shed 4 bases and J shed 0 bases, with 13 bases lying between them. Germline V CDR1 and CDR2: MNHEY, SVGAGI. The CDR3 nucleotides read TGTGCCAGCAGTTTAACCACAGGGAGCTCCTACAATGAGCAGTTCTTC. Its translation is CASSLTTGSSYNEQFF.

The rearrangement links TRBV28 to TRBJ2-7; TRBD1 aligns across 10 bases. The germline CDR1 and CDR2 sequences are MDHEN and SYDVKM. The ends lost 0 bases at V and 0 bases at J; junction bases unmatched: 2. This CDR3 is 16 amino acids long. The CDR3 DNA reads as TGTGCCAGCAGTTTATGGCGGACAGGGGGCTCCTACGAGCAGTACTTC. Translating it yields CASSLWRTGGSYEQYF.

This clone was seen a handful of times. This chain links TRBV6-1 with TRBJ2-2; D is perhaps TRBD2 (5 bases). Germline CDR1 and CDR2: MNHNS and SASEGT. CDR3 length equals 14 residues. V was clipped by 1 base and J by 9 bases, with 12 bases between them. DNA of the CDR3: TGTGCCAGCAGTGAAGGTCCTGGACTTCGGGAGCTGTTTTTT. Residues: CASSEGPGLRELFF.

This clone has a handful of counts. CDR3 coding DNA: TGTGCCAGCAGCCAGAGGGGGCGGTTCCGGCCCCAGCATTTT. Translated: CASSQRGRFRPQHF. The chain combines TRBV5-6 with TRBJ1-5, with 7 bases that match TRBD1. The CDR3 totals 14 residues. Germline assignment: CDR1 SGHDT and CDR2 YYEEEE. V lost 4 bases to trimming and J lost 9 bases; unmatched junction nucleotides: 10.

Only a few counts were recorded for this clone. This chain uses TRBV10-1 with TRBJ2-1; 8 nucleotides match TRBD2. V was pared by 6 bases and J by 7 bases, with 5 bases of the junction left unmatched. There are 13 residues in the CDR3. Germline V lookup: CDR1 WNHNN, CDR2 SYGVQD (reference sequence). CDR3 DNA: TGCGCCAGCAGCCGGGAGGGCCGTAATGAGCAGTTCTTC. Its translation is CASSREGRNEQFF.

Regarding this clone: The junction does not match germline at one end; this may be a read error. This CDR3 reads CASSEKGTGSYDYTF. The CDR3 nucleotides read TGTGCCAGCAGTGAGAAGGGGACAGGCAGCTATGACTACACCTTC. This chain connects TRBV25-1 to TRBJ1-2; 8 bases match TRBD1. The CDR3 extends over 15 amino acids. Germline V gene sequence: CDR1 MGHDK, CDR2 SYGVNS.

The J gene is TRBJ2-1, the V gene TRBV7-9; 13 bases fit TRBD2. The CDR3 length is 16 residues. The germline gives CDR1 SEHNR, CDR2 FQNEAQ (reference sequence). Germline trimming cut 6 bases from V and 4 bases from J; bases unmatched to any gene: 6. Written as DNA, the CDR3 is TGTGCCAGCAGACCAGGGACTAGCGGGATATACAATGAGCAGTTCTTC. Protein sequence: CASRPGTSGIYNEQFF.